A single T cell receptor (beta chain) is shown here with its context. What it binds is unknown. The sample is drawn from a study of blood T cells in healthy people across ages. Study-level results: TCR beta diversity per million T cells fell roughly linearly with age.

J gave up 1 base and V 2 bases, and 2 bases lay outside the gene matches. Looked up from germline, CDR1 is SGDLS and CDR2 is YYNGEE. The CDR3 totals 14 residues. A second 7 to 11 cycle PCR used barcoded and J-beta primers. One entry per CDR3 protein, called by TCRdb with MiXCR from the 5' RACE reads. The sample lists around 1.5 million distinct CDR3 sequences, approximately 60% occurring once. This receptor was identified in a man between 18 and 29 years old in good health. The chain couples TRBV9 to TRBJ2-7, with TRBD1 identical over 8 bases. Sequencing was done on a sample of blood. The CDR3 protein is CASSVDRESYEQYF. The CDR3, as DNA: TGTGCCAGCAGCGTGGACAGGGAGTCCTACGAGCAGTACTTC.